The sequence of this TCR beta chain was determined in a study of response to subunit inactivated influenza vaccine. Study-level results: It was suggested by the authors that few new T cells are recruited by each seasonal influenza vaccination.

This clonotype occurred a few times. The antigen is undetermined. J gave up 4 bases and V 6 bases, and 10 bases lay outside the gene matches. CDR3 length equals 15 residues. TCRdb recomputed calls from the RT-PCR reads with MiXCR, one row per CDR3 protein. The sample records approximately 700,000 distinct CDR3 sequences, less than 20% being singletons. The source of this sequence is a man between 50 and 59 years old who received an inactivated influenza vaccine. Here the sequenced sample was PBMCs from blood, taken 11 to 12 days after vaccination. This rearrangement joins TRBV12-3 or TRBV12-4 to TRBJ2-5; 8 nucleotides line up with TRBD2. Written as DNA, the CDR3 is TGTGCCAGCAGACCATCTAGCGGGTATCTAGAGACCCAGTACTTC. Translated, it gives CASRPSSGYLETQYF.